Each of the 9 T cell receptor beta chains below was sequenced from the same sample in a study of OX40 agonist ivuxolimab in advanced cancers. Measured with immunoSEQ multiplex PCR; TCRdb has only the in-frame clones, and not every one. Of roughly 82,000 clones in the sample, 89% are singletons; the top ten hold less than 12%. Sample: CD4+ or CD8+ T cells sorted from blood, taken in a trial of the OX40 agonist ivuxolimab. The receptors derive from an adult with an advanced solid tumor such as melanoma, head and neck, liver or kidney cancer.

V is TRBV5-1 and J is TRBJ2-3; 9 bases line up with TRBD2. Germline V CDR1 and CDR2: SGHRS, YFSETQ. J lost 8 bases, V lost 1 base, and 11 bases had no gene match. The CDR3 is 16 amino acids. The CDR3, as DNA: TGCGCCAGCAGCTTGATGTCGGGGACTAGCTTAAGTACGCAGTATTTT. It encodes CASSLMSGTSLSTQYF.

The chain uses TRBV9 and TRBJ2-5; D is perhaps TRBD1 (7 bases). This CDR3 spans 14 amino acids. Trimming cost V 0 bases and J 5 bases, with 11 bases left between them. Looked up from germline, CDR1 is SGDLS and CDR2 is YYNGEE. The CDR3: CASSVGPGGETQYF. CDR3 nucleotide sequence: TGTGCCAGCAGCGTAGGCCCAGGGGGGGAGACCCAGTACTTC.

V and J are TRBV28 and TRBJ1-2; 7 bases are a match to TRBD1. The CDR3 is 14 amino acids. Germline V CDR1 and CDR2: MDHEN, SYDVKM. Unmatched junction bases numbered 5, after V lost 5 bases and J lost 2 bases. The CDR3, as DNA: TGTGCCAGCAGTGTCGGACAGGCAAACTATGGCTACACCTTC. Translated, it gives CASSVGQANYGYTF.

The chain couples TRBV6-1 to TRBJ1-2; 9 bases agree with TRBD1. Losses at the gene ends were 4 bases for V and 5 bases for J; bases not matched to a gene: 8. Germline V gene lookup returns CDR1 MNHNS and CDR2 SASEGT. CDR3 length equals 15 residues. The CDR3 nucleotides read TGTGCCAGCAGTGGACGGGACAGGGTTTTATATGGCTACACCTTC. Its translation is CASSGRDRVLYGYTF.

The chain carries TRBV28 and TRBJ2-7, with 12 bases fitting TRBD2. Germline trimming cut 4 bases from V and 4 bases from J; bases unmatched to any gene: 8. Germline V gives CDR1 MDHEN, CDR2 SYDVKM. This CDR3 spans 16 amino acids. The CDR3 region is CASSYQLAGGLYEQYF. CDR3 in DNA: TGTGCCAGCAGTTACCAACTAGCGGGAGGTCTATACGAGCAGTACTTC.

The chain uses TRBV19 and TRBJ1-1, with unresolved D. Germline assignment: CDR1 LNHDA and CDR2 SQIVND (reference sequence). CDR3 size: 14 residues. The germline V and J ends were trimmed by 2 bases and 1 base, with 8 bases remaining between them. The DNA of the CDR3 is TGTGCCAGTAGTATAACCGAACGGAACACTGAAGCTTTCTTT. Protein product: CASSITERNTEAFF.

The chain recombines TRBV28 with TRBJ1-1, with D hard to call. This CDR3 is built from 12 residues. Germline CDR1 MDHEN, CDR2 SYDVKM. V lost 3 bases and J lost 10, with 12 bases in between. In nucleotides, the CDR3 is TGTGCCAGCAGTTTGTTCCCCGGCACAGCTTTCTTT. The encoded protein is CASSLFPGTAFF.

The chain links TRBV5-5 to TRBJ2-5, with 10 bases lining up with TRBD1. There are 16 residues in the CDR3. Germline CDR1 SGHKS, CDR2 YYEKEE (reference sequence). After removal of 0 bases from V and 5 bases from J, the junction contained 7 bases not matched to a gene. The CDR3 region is CASSLAPGQGLETQYF. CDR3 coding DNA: TGTGCCAGCAGCTTGGCTCCGGGACAGGGGTTGGAGACCCAGTACTTC.

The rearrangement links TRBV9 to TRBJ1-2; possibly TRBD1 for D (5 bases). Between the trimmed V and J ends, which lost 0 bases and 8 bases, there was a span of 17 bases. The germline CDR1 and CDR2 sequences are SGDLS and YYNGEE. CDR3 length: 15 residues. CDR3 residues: CASSVDPSGLFGYTF. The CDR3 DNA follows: TGTGCCAGCAGCGTAGACCCCTCAGGGCTTTTCGGCTACACCTTC.